The 21 T cell receptor beta chains in this list originate from one sample, sequenced in a study of blood T cell repertoires in COVID-19. Profiled with immunoSEQ multiplex PCR; TCRdb holds only in-frame clones, not every one. The sample records some 270,000 clones, 89% being singletons. Sequenced material: peripheral blood. These receptors were taken from a woman between 40 and 50 years old who had recovered from COVID-19.

The chain employs TRBV7-9 and TRBJ1-3, with D hard to call. The CDR3 runs 15 residues. Germline V gives CDR1 SEHNR, CDR2 FQNEAQ (reference sequence). The germline V and J ends were trimmed by 2 bases and 0 bases, with 8 bases remaining between them. This CDR3 reads CASSLPGFSGNTIYF. CDR3 coding DNA: TGTGCCAGCAGCTTACCCGGTTTCTCTGGAAACACCATATATTTT.

This CDR3 is CASSEAGGKETQYF. CDR3 nucleotides: TGTGCCAGCAGTGAGGCGGGGGGAAAAGAGACCCAGTACTTC. The chain combines TRBV2 with TRBJ2-5; 8 bases line up with TRBD2. The CDR3 sequence is 14 residues long. The V gene end was trimmed by 3 bases and the J gene end by 3 bases; junction bases not matched to a gene: 3. Germline loops: CDR1 SNHLY, CDR2 FYNNEI.

The V call is TRBV27, the J call TRBJ2-3; 8 nucleotides align to TRBD2. V was pared by 2 bases and J by 7 bases, with 11 bases of the junction left unmatched. CDR3 size: 16 residues. Germline assignment: CDR1 MNHEY and CDR2 SMNVEV (reference sequence). The CDR3 DNA follows: TGTGCCAGCAGTTTAAGGCCTAGCGGGTTCTGGTATACGCAGTATTTT. As protein: CASSLRPSGFWYTQYF.

The V gene is TRBV30, the J gene TRBJ2-1, with 10 nucleotides matching TRBD2. This CDR3 comprises 14 residues. V shed 2 bases, J shed 8 bases, and the junction held 6 bases outside the gene matches. Germline V gene data show CDR1 as GTSNPN and CDR2 as SVGIG (reference sequence). The CDR3: CAWSRSSGGYEQFF. The CDR3 DNA reads TGTGCCTGGAGTAGGTCTAGCGGGGGCTATGAGCAGTTCTTC.

The chain combines TRBV28 with TRBJ2-7, with D perhaps TRBD1 (5 bases). V lost 9 bases, J lost 7 bases, and 25 bases lay in between. CDR1 is MDHEN, CDR2 SYDVKM, per germline. This CDR3 has 15 residues. The CDR3 region is CASHSGQVTIWEQYF. The CDR3 region has the DNA TGTGCCAGTCACTCAGGGCAAGTTACAATTTGGGAGCAGTACTTC. Full variable domain (outside the CDR3, taken from reference TRBV28 and TRBJ2-7): DVKVTQSSRYLVKRTGEKVFLECVQDMDHENMFWYRQDPGLGLRLIYFSYDVKMKEKGDIPEGYSVSREKKERFSLILESASTNQTSMYLCASHSGQVTIWEQYFGPGTRLTVT.

The V call is TRBV24-1, the J call TRBJ2-7, with a weak D call TRBD1 (6 bases). The CDR3 is 17 residues long. V lost 3 bases to trimming and J lost 7 bases, with 24 bases between them. Germline V lookup: CDR1 KGHDR, CDR2 SFDVKD. The CDR3 DNA sequence: TGTGCCACCAGTGATGTTACACCGGGACACGACCTGAAAGAGCAGTACGTC. Translated, it gives CATSDVTPGHDLKEQYV.

This clone came up a few times. The chain has TRBV11-3 and TRBJ2-2; D gene unclear. CDR3 size: 14 residues. CDR1 and CDR2 from the germline V gene are SGHNT and YENEEA. The V gene lost 3 bases and the J gene lost 4 bases, with 9 bases spanning the gap. The CDR3 DNA sequence: TGTGCCAGCAGCTTGACATGGGCCACCGGGGAGCTGTTTTTT. Protein sequence: CASSLTWATGELFF.

CDR3: CASSFGTVSYEQYV. The DNA for the CDR3 is TGTGCCAGCAGCTTCGGGACAGTGTCCTACGAGCAGTACGTC. The chain couples TRBV7-9 to TRBJ2-7; 7 bases match TRBD1. Germline CDR1 reads SEHNR; CDR2 reads FQNEAQ (reference sequence). The CDR3 totals 14 residues. V shed 3 bases, J shed 1 base, and the junction held 3 bases outside the gene matches.

The gene calls are TRBV4-1 and TRBJ2-3; 7 bases align to TRBD1. The J segment lost 0 bases and the V segment lost 4 bases, leaving 7 bases of the junction unmatched. The CDR3 consists of 16 residues. Per germline, CDR1 MGHRA and CDR2 YSYEKL. The CDR3 protein is CASSLSGGPSTDTQYF. The DNA for the CDR3 is TGCGCCAGCAGCCTCTCAGGGGGACCTAGCACAGATACGCAGTATTTT.

The CDR3 bases are TGTGCCAGCAGCTTAGGGACTAGCGGGACGGTGTACGTC. It translates to CASSLGTSGTVYV. The chain combines TRBV11-2 with TRBJ2-7; 12 bases are a match to TRBD2. CDR3 length equals 13 residues. Germline CDR1 and CDR2: SGHAT and FQNNGV. V lost 1 base and J lost 12; bases outside the gene matches: 4.

The rearrangement joins TRBV2 to TRBJ2-7; D gene ambiguous. The CDR3 runs to 12 residues. Germline lookup yields CDR1 SNHLY and CDR2 FYNNEI. V dropped 2 bases and J dropped 6 bases, with 8 bases sitting between them. The CDR3 region is CASSEKRVEQYF. CDR3 bases: TGTGCCAGCAGTGAAAAGCGCGTCGAGCAGTACTTC.

The rearrangement uses TRBV2 and TRBJ2-5; D possibly corresponds to TRBD2 (5 bases). The CDR3 totals 14 residues. V lost 7 bases and J 0 bases, leaving 12 bases between the germline ends. Germline CDR1 SNHLY, CDR2 FYNNEI. CDR3: CASKRGRYQETQYF. The CDR3 coding sequence is TGTGCCAGCAAAAGAGGGCGGTACCAAGAGACCCAGTACTTC.

This clone was picked up one time. The rearrangement joins TRBV9 to TRBJ2-7; 7 bases match TRBD2. This CDR3 comprises 12 residues. After removal of 2 bases from V and 8 bases from J, the junction contained 4 bases not matched to a gene. CDR1 and CDR2 from the germline V gene are SGDLS and YYNGEE. The CDR3 region has the DNA TGTGCCAGCAGCGTTCGGGGGGATAAGCAGTACTTC. This translates into CASSVRGDKQYF.

The chain uses TRBV9 and TRBJ2-1, with 14 nucleotides matching TRBD2. The CDR3 has 14 residues. Germline V gene sequence: CDR1 SGDLS, CDR2 YYNGEE. J lost 8 bases, V lost 4 bases, and 2 bases had no gene match. The CDR3: CASSPGLAGDEQFF. The CDR3 coding sequence is TGTGCCAGCAGCCCGGGACTAGCGGGAGATGAGCAGTTCTTC.

CDR3 protein: CASRTSGPSYNEQFF. CDR3 nucleotides: TGTGCCAGCAGGACTAGCGGACCCTCCTACAATGAGCAGTTCTTC. The chain recombines TRBV6-5 with TRBJ2-1; 9 nucleotides line up with TRBD2. V dropped 6 bases and J dropped 0; count of bases not matched to a gene: 3. From germline, CDR1 is MNHEY and CDR2 SVGAGI. The CDR3 is 15 residues long.

The chain employs TRBV29-1 and TRBJ1-2, with TRBD1 matching over 8 bases. The junction had 2 bases not matched to a gene; V was cut back by 5 bases and J by 6 bases. Looked up from germline, CDR1 is SQVTM and CDR2 is ANQGSEA. CDR3 length equals 11 residues. The DNA of the CDR3 is TGCAGCGTTCAGACAGGGGATGGCTACACCTTC. Protein: CSVQTGDGYTF.

Turning to this clone: The same CDR3 can be traced to other DNA sequences in this sample. The chain links TRBV9 to TRBJ2-7; 9 bases are a match to TRBD1. CDR3 size: 14 residues. In germline, CDR1 is SGDLS, CDR2 YYNGEE. V shed 0 bases, J shed 4 bases, and the junction held 2 bases outside the gene matches. DNA of the CDR3: TGTGCCAGCAGCGTAGGACAGGGGGGGTACGAGCAGTACTTC. As protein: CASSVGQGGYEQYF.

V is TRBV12-2 and J is TRBJ2-7; the D segment call TRBD2 is taken from the table without a DNA check. TRBV12-2 is given as a pseudogene. This CDR3 region has 18 residues. As DNA, the CDR3 is TGTGCAAGTCGCTGGGGACTAGCGGGAGGGCCCGACATCTACGAGCAGTACGTC. It is translated as CASRWGLAGGPDIYEQYV.

The V and J genes are TRBV5-4 and TRBJ2-4; 8 bases match TRBD1. This CDR3 is built from 14 residues. From germline, CDR1 is SGHNT and CDR2 YYREEE (reference sequence). V lost 10 bases and J lost 1; bases outside the gene matches: 7. This chain's CDR3 is CAGGQEGAKNIQYF. In nucleotides, the CDR3 is TGTGCCGGGGGACAGGAGGGGGCCAAAAACATTCAGTACTTC.

The gene calls are TRBV7-9 and TRBJ1-1; D is unresolved. Per germline, CDR1 SEHNR and CDR2 FQNEAQ (reference sequence). V lost 7 bases and J lost 3, with 15 bases in between. The CDR3 spans 14 residues. The CDR3 loop reads CASTWLSGDTEAFF. For the CDR3, the DNA is TGTGCCAGCACCTGGCTGTCCGGGGACACTGAAGCTTTCTTT.

CDR3 DNA sequence: TGCAGTGCTAGTGTTATGTCCCAAGGGGATGAGCAGTTCTTC. Translation: CSASVMSQGDEQFF. V is TRBV20-1 and J is TRBJ2-1, with D perhaps TRBD1 (5 bases). Germline CDR1 and CDR2: DFQATT and SNEGSKA (reference sequence). CDR3 size: 14 residues. The V and J ends lost 3 bases and 8 bases respectively, with 17 bases between them.